This T cell receptor beta chain was sequenced in a study of graft-versus-host responses after intestinal transplantation. About the research overall: Transplantation in recipients was multivisceral, liver-intestinal, or isolated intestinal. Every one of the recipients received anti-thymocyte globulin induction and afterwards took tacrolimus and steroids for approximately 3 years.

Study-wide results and limits: The study found high graft-versus-host to host-versus-graft clonal ratios in allografts of patients with graft-donor T cell macrochimerism. Researchers found GvH clones in recipient marrow, and some showed up first in ileum or blood.

Only in-frame clones appear in the TCRdb table, and some are missing; sequencing was by immunoSEQ multiplex PCR. Among about 89,000 clones listed, roughly 92% were seen once. This CDR3 has 14 residues. Trimming pared 8 bases from V and 2 bases from J, leaving 14 bases between. From germline, CDR1 is SNHLY and CDR2 FYNNEI. Of note for this clone: The antigen is not known.

This sequence joins TRBV2 and TRBJ2-3; D remains unclear. Material: unstimulated CD4+ T cells sorted from spleen or lymph node cells, obtained before intestinal transplant. The TCR sequence derives from a human donor who received an intestinal transplant. This CDR3 is CASHVVRFTDTQYF. Here the CDR3 DNA reads TGTGCCAGCCATGTGGTGCGTTTCACAGATACGCAGTATTTT.